The 30 T cell receptor beta chains in this list originate from one sample, sequenced in a study of OX40 agonist ivuxolimab in advanced cancers. Profiled with immunoSEQ multiplex PCR; TCRdb holds only in-frame clones, not every one. Of 70,000 to 95,000 clones in the sample, approximately 95% were seen once. Sequences were derived from CD4+ or CD8+ T cells sorted from blood, sampled in a trial of the OX40 agonist ivuxolimab. The receptors were gathered from an adult with an advanced solid tumor such as melanoma, head and neck, liver or kidney cancer.

This clone occurred once. The genes are TRBV13 and TRBJ2-3; D remains unclear. Trimming removed 3 bases at V and 4 bases at J, with 5 bases between. CDR3 size: 12 residues. Per germline, CDR1 PRHDT and CDR2 FYEKMQ (reference sequence). CDR3 region: CASSFGADTQYF. The CDR3 DNA sequence: TGTGCCAGCAGCTTTGGTGCAGATACGCAGTATTTT.

V and J are TRBV7-9 and TRBJ2-1, with TRBD2 identical over 10 bases. The germline CDR1 and CDR2 sequences are SEHNR and FQNEAQ (reference sequence). The CDR3 totals 14 residues. Trimming at V came to 7 bases and at J to 8 bases, leaving 8 bases not matched to a gene. The CDR3: CASTFSGGVDEQFF. For the CDR3, the DNA is TGTGCCAGCACCTTCAGCGGGGGGGTCGATGAGCAGTTCTTC.

This clone was observed a single time. The chain recombines TRBV9 with TRBJ1-2, with unresolved D. Trimming cost V 7 bases and J 2 bases, with 6 bases left between them. CDR1 SGDLS and CDR2 YYNGEE come from the germline V gene. The CDR3 runs to 11 residues. This CDR3 is CASEGNYGYTF. The DNA of the CDR3 is TGTGCCAGCGAAGGGAACTATGGCTACACCTTC.

The chain joins TRBV4-3 to TRBJ1-6; TRBD1 agrees at 7 bases. Per germline, CDR1 LGHNA and CDR2 YSLEER. This CDR3 is built from 16 residues. After removal of 3 bases from V and 10 bases from J, the junction contained 12 bases not matched to a gene. DNA for the CDR3: TGCGCCAGCAGCCACCCACGAGAGACAGGGCGGTCACCCCTCCACTTT. Its translation is CASSHPRETGRSPLHF.

The gene calls are TRBV27 and TRBJ2-2; unclear D gene. Looked up from germline, CDR1 is MNHEY and CDR2 is SMNVEV (reference sequence). The CDR3 spans 13 residues. The ends were cut back, 6 bases at V and 4 bases at J, with 9 bases in the middle. CDR3 sequence: CASSPKGTGELFF. In DNA form, the CDR3 reads TGTGCCAGCAGCCCCAAGGGCACCGGGGAGCTGTTTTTT.

The rearrangement links TRBV2 to TRBJ2-2, with D perhaps TRBD1 or TRBD2 (6 bases each). V lost 5 bases to trimming and J lost 4 bases, with 20 bases between them. The CDR3 spans 17 residues. Germline CDR1 is SNHLY and CDR2 is FYNNEI. CDR3 protein: CASSFFSGGLGTGELFF. The CDR3 nucleotides are TGTGCCAGCAGTTTTTTCTCTGGGGGGCTGGGCACCGGGGAGCTGTTTTTT.

The chain links TRBV9 to TRBJ2-4, with 14 bases matching TRBD2. The germline CDR1 and CDR2 sequences are SGDLS and YYNGEE. With 3 bases clipped from V and 5 bases from J, the junction kept 10 bases outside the gene matches. The CDR3 sequence is 18 residues long. The CDR3 loop is CASSAMTGTSGSQNIQYF. CDR3 DNA sequence: TGTGCCAGCAGCGCAATGACCGGGACTAGCGGGAGTCAAAACATTCAGTACTTC.

This chain links TRBV11-3 with TRBJ2-1; 8 nucleotides match TRBD2. The ends lost 1 base at V and 5 bases at J; junction bases unmatched: 13. CDR3 length equals 18 residues. Per the germline V gene, CDR1 is SGHNT and CDR2 is YENEEA. In DNA form, the CDR3 reads TGTGCCAGCAGCTTAGGGGGCCGGTTAGCGGGGTTAAACAATGAGCAGTTCTTC. This encodes CASSLGGRLAGLNNEQFF.

This chain's CDR3 is CASRGTGEKLFF. CDR3 DNA: TGTGCCAGCAGGGGAACAGGAGAAAAACTGTTTTTT. The J gene is TRBJ1-4, the V gene TRBV6-5; a weak D match, TRBD1 (5 bases). V shed 6 bases and J shed 8 bases, with 10 bases lying between them. The V gene's germline CDR1 is MNHEY and CDR2 SVGAGI. This CDR3 region has 12 residues.

This chain uses TRBV9 with TRBJ1-1; 11 positions match TRBD1. The CDR3 runs to 20 residues. V dropped 0 bases and J dropped 4; count of bases not matched to a gene: 17. CDR1 is SGDLS and CDR2 is YYNGEE in the germline V gene. DNA for the CDR3: TGTGCCAGCAGCGTAGGGTTGGGGGAATCCGGGACAGGGGGTGGCACTGAAGCTTTCTTT. Translation gives CASSVGLGESGTGGGTEAFF.

This chain uses TRBV9 with TRBJ2-7; no clear D. V lost 3 bases and J lost 3, with 16 bases in between. CDR1 is SGDLS, CDR2 YYNGEE, per germline. The CDR3 contains 15 residues. CDR3 DNA sequence: TGTGCCAGCAGCGCTGAGGACGGACCAAGCTACGAGCAGTACTTC. Amino acids: CASSAEDGPSYEQYF.

V is TRBV15 and J is TRBJ2-5, with D perhaps matching TRBD2 (6 bases). The CDR3 runs 12 residues. Trimming pared 9 bases from V and 2 bases from J, leaving 10 bases between. Germline loops: CDR1 LNHNV, CDR2 YYDKDF (reference sequence). The CDR3 protein is CATGGGQETQYF. CDR3 DNA sequence: TGTGCCACAGGTGGGGGGCAAGAGACCCAGTACTTC. The whole variable domain, remainder taken from reference TRBV15 and TRBJ2-5, is DAMVIQNPRYQVTQFGKPVTLSCSQTLNHNVMYWYQQKSSQAPKLLFHYYDKDFNNEADTPDNFQSRRPNTSFCFLDIRSPGLGDTAMYLCATGGGQETQYFGPGTRLLVL.

This chain connects TRBV5-1 to TRBJ1-3; 7 nucleotides line up with TRBD1. There are 16 residues in the CDR3. Germline assignment: CDR1 SGHRS and CDR2 YFSETQ. Trimming took 0 bases from V and 1 from J; bases not matched to a gene: 4. The CDR3 DNA follows: TGCGCCAGCAGCTTGGGACAGGGTATGTCTGGAAACACCATATATTTT. Translation gives CASSLGQGMSGNTIYF.

The V and J genes are TRBV4-2 and TRBJ1-2; perhaps TRBD1 as D (5 bases). CDR1 and CDR2 from the germline V gene are LGHNA and YNFKEQ. This CDR3 spans 14 amino acids. V dropped 10 bases and J dropped 3 bases, with 18 bases sitting between them. The CDR3 DNA reads TGTGCCACCACGCCGGACCGGGGGGACTATGGCTACACCTTC. It is translated as CATTPDRGDYGYTF.

This clone was seen just once. The chain recombines TRBV7-9 with TRBJ2-3, with D unclear. The CDR3 consists of 14 residues. Trimming took 2 bases from V and 4 from J, leaving 10 bases between them. Looked up from germline, CDR1 is SEHNR and CDR2 is FQNEAQ (reference sequence). CDR3 sequence reads: CASSLSDFADTQYF. The CDR3 DNA follows: TGTGCCAGCAGCTTAAGTGACTTCGCAGATACGCAGTATTTT.

The rearrangement links TRBV18 to TRBJ2-7, with D possibly being TRBD1 or TRBD2 (5 bases each). Germline CDR1 KGHSH, CDR2 LQKENI. CDR3 length: 14 amino acids. Trimming cost V 3 bases and J 3 bases, with 12 bases left between them. The CDR3 nucleotides read TGTGCCAGCTCACCCGGGACCGGTTACTACGAGCAGTACTTC. It encodes CASSPGTGYYEQYF.

This chain connects TRBV7-3 to TRBJ1-1; the match to TRBD1 covers 7 bases. Losses at the gene ends were 5 bases for V and 0 bases for J; bases not matched to a gene: 3. From germline, CDR1 is SGHTA and CDR2 FQGTGA. The CDR3 covers 14 residues. The CDR3 DNA reads TGTGCCAGCAGCCCCAGGGGGATGAACACTGAAGCTTTCTTT. This gives the protein CASSPRGMNTEAFF.

This chain's CDR3 is CASSLAGSGSYNEQFF. DNA for the CDR3: TGCGCCAGCAGCCTAGCGGGGTCGGGCTCCTACAATGAGCAGTTCTTC. The V call is TRBV4-3, the J call TRBJ2-1; 8 bases line up with TRBD2. The CDR3 loop spans 16 amino acids. V gave up 4 bases and J gave up 0 bases; unmatched junction bases: 5. CDR1 and CDR2 from the germline V gene are LGHNA and YSLEER.

The chain combines TRBV19 with TRBJ2-1; D not resolved. V dropped 1 base and J dropped 9 bases, with 4 bases sitting between them. Germline V lookup: CDR1 LNHDA, CDR2 SQIVND (reference sequence). This CDR3 region has 11 residues. The CDR3 nucleotides read TGTGCCAGTAGTATAGTTGGTGAGCAGTTCTTC. Translation gives CASSIVGEQFF. Filled out from reference TRBV19 and TRBJ2-1, the complete variable domain reads DGGITQSPKYLFRKEGQNVTLSCEQNLNHDAMYWYRQDPGQGLRLIYYSQIVNDFQKGDIAEGYSVSREKKESFPLTVTSAQKNPTAFYLCASSIVGEQFFGPGTRLTVL.

This clone was picked up one time. The chain uses TRBV19 and TRBJ2-2; 11 nucleotides line up with TRBD1. Germline loops: CDR1 LNHDA, CDR2 SQIVND (reference sequence). This CDR3 has 15 amino acids. The junction had 6 bases not matched to a gene; V was cut back by 7 bases and J by 5 bases. CDR3 protein: CASKGTGGTTGELFF. As DNA, the CDR3 is TGTGCCAGTAAAGGGACAGGGGGTACAACCGGGGAGCTGTTTTTT.

For the CDR3, the DNA is TGTGCCACCAGCAGGTCCAGGGGAGATACGCAGTATTTT. It codes for CATSRSRGDTQYF. The chain carries TRBV15 and TRBJ2-3, with TRBD1 as a possible D gene (6 bases). Germline lookup yields CDR1 LNHNV and CDR2 YYDKDF (reference sequence). V was shortened by 3 bases and J by 5 bases, with 9 bases between the two germline ends. There are 13 residues in the CDR3.

The chain joins TRBV5-1 to TRBJ2-2; tentatively, D is TRBD1 or TRBD2 (5 bases each). CDR3 size: 15 residues. Per germline, CDR1 SGHRS and CDR2 YFSETQ. V lost 4 bases and J lost 1, with 11 bases in between. The CDR3 loop reads CASSPRGRNTGELFF. The DNA for the CDR3 is TGCGCCAGCAGCCCCCGGGGCAGGAACACCGGGGAGCTGTTTTTT.

The chain links TRBV7-6 to TRBJ2-1; D is possibly TRBD2 (6 bases). Germline V CDR1 and CDR2: SGHVS, FNYEAQ. This CDR3 has 16 amino acids. V dropped 5 bases and J dropped 0 bases, with 14 bases sitting between them. DNA for the CDR3: TGTGCCAGCAGCGATAATCTAGCGAGCTCCTACAATGAGCAGTTCTTC. Its protein product is CASSDNLASSYNEQFF.

The CDR3 DNA reads TGTGCCAGCAGTGAAGGGGGCGCGGGTCCTAATGAAAAACTGTTTTTT. It codes for CASSEGGAGPNEKLFF. The chain couples TRBV25-1 to TRBJ1-4; a weak D match, TRBD1 (6 bases). CDR3 length equals 16 residues. Germline V gives CDR1 MGHDK, CDR2 SYGVNS. V lost 2 bases to trimming and J lost 3 bases, with 13 bases between them.

This rearrangement joins TRBV5-4 to TRBJ1-5; D is uncertain. The V gene lost 1 base and the J gene lost 3 bases, with 11 bases spanning the gap. Germline CDR1 SGHNT, CDR2 YYREEE (reference sequence). CDR3 length equals 15 residues. CDR3: CASSLQGYDNQPQHF. CDR3 bases: TGTGCCAGCAGCTTGCAAGGGTACGACAATCAGCCCCAGCATTTT.

V gene TRBV23-1 combines with J gene TRBJ2-7, with 9 bases matching TRBD1. TRBV23-1 is assigned to the ORF class and has an uncertain function. V shed 6 bases and J 2 bases; nucleotides not matched to a gene: 20. This CDR3 contains 19 residues. CDR3 region: CASRHYNRGRSSETYEQYF. The CDR3 coding sequence is TGCGCCAGCAGGCACTACAACAGGGGGCGGTCTTCTGAAACCTACGAGCAGTACTTC.

J is TRBJ2-3 and V is TRBV5-6; no clear D gene. V lost 9 bases to trimming and J lost 2 bases, with 19 bases between them. Germline CDR1 SGHDT, CDR2 YYEEEE. This CDR3 has 15 residues. CDR3 DNA sequence: TGTGCCACTGTTCTAGGTTCCGCCGCCACAGATACGCAGTATTTT. It is translated as CATVLGSAATDTQYF. Supplemented by reference TRBV5-6 and TRBJ2-3, the full variable domain reads DAGVTQSPTHLIKTRGQQVTLRCSPKSGHDTVSWYQQALGQGPQFIFQYYEEEERQRGNFPDRFSGHQFPNYSSELNVNALLLGDSALYLCATVLGSAATDTQYFGPGTRLTVL.

The count of this clone is one. This sequence joins TRBV6-5 and TRBJ2-7, with 8 bases matching TRBD1. The V and J ends lost 5 bases and 6 bases, in that order; junction bases with no gene match: 6. CDR3 length: 13 residues. Germline-derived CDR1 and CDR2 are MNHEY and SVGAGI. This chain's CDR3 is CASSDRGRGEQYF. The CDR3 DNA is TGTGCCAGCAGTGACAGGGGCAGGGGCGAGCAGTACTTC.

In this sample, this clone turned up once. The chain is built from TRBV25-1 and TRBJ1-1; TRBD1 matches at 8 bases. After removal of 2 bases from V and 0 bases from J, the junction contained 2 bases not matched to a gene. Germline CDR1 is MGHDK and CDR2 is SYGVNS. This CDR3 has 15 amino acids. Here the CDR3 reads CASSERDRLNTEAFF. In DNA form, the CDR3 reads TGTGCCAGCAGTGAACGGGACAGGCTGAACACTGAAGCTTTCTTT.

The chain employs TRBV5-8 and TRBJ2-7; a weak D match, TRBD2 (5 bases). The length of the CDR3 is 13 residues. Germline V gene sequence: CDR1 SGHTS, CDR2 YDEGEE. Trimming stripped 3 bases from V and 5 bases from J, with 12 bases between. The CDR3 region is CASSYRAGNEQYF. The CDR3 DNA is TGTGCCAGCAGCTATCGGGCGGGCAACGAGCAGTACTTC.